Each of the 29 T cell receptor beta chains below was sequenced from the same sample in a study of blood T cell repertoires in COVID-19. Sequenced by immunoSEQ multiplex PCR; TCRdb stores in-frame clones only, minus some. The data show 250,000 to 300,000 clones, about 90% seen once. Specimen: PBMCs or T cells enriched from blood (not recorded which). These receptor sequences come from a woman in her sixties who had recovered from COVID-19.

The chain links TRBV6-5 to TRBJ1-1; the D gene is possibly TRBD1 (5 bases). V lost 7 bases to trimming and J lost 2 bases, with 11 bases between them. CDR3 length equals 13 residues. The V gene's germline CDR1 is MNHEY and CDR2 SVGAGI. CDR3 amino acids: CASNEGLNTEAFF. The CDR3 DNA reads TGTGCCAGCAACGAGGGACTTAACACTGAAGCTTTCTTT.

The table lists this clone with a few counts. The rearrangement links TRBV9 to TRBJ1-1; 8 nucleotides align to TRBD1. The CDR3 is made up of 14 amino acids. V lost 4 bases and J lost 0; bases outside the gene matches: 2. Germline V gives CDR1 SGDLS, CDR2 YYNGEE. The CDR3: CASSRTGLNTEAFF. The CDR3 DNA reads as TGTGCCAGCAGCAGGACAGGGTTGAACACTGAAGCTTTCTTT. Complete variable domain (other parts from reference TRBV9 and TRBJ1-1): DSGVTQTPKHLITATGQRVTLRCSPRSGDLSVYWYQQSLDQGLQFLIQYYNGEERAKGNILERFSAQQFPDLHSELNLSSLELGDSALYFCASSRTGLNTEAFFGQGTRLTVV.

This sequence joins TRBV19 and TRBJ1-4; tentatively, D is TRBD1 (6 bases). Trimming took 3 bases from V and 14 from J, leaving 16 bases between them. CDR1 is LNHDA and CDR2 is SQIVND in the germline V gene (reference sequence). The CDR3 runs 13 residues. As DNA, the CDR3 is TGTGCCAGTAGTATCCGGGACACTCTAGGGCTGTTTTTT. It is translated as CASSIRDTLGLFF.

The J gene is TRBJ1-2, the V gene TRBV14; D remains ambiguous. Germline lookup yields CDR1 SGHDN and CDR2 FVKESK. The germline V and J ends were trimmed by 4 bases and 4 bases, with 10 bases remaining between them. The CDR3 length is 13 residues. CDR3 protein: CASSLSVVYGYTF. In DNA, the CDR3 is TGTGCCAGCAGCCTCAGCGTCGTCTATGGCTACACCTTC.

The J gene is TRBJ2-7, the V gene TRBV18; TRBD1 agrees at 8 bases. The junction had 2 bases not matched to a gene; V was cut back by 6 bases and J by 1 base. Germline V gene sequence: CDR1 KGHSH, CDR2 LQKENI. There are 13 residues in the CDR3. The CDR3 loop reads CASSTGASYEQYF. CDR3 DNA sequence: TGTGCCAGCTCGACAGGGGCATCCTACGAGCAGTACTTC.

V usage is TRBV11-2 and J usage is TRBJ1-3; no reliable D call. The length of the CDR3 is 16 residues. The germline V and J ends were trimmed by 1 base and 4 bases, with 14 bases remaining between them. The germline gives CDR1 SGHAT, CDR2 FQNNGV. The CDR3 reads CASSLALLAAGNTIYF. In DNA form, the CDR3 reads TGTGCCAGCAGCTTAGCCCTTCTGGCGGCCGGAAACACCATATATTTT.

The genes are TRBV7-9 and TRBJ1-5; possible D gene TRBD1, 5 bases. V lost 1 base and J lost 2, with 15 bases in between. The CDR3 has 17 residues. CDR1 and CDR2 from the germline V gene are SEHNR and FQNEAQ (reference sequence). DNA for the CDR3: TGTGCCAGCAGCTTAGGAACGGGACTGGCAGGCAATCAGCCCCAGCATTTT. Its translation: CASSLGTGLAGNQPQHF.

The chain recombines TRBV28 with TRBJ1-3; a weak D match, TRBD1 (5 bases). CDR1 and CDR2 from the germline V gene are MDHEN and SYDVKM. Trimming took off 3 bases at V and 1 base at J, with 10 bases between the two ends. The CDR3 has 15 amino acids. As DNA, the CDR3 is TGTGCCAGCAGTTTCGGGGGAAATTCTGGAAACACCATATATTTT. This gives the protein CASSFGGNSGNTIYF.

This chain connects TRBV5-8 to TRBJ2-1; 8 bases are a match to TRBD1. CDR3 length: 18 residues. The J segment lost 0 bases and the V segment lost 3 bases, leaving 11 bases of the junction unmatched. Germline V gene sequence: CDR1 SGHTS, CDR2 YDEGEE. This CDR3 is CASSSQAGGRPSYNEQFF. The CDR3 nucleotides are TGTGCCAGCAGCTCCCAAGCAGGGGGCCGACCCTCCTACAATGAGCAGTTCTTC.

This clone showed up just a few times. The chain links TRBV7-8 to TRBJ2-4, with 11 bases matching TRBD2. The CDR3 has 16 residues. The V gene's germline CDR1 is SGHVS and CDR2 FQNEAQ. Trimming removed 2 bases from V and 9 bases from J; junction bases left unmatched: 9. CDR3 nucleotides: TGTGCCAGCAGCTTAACCGGGACTAGCGGCGTCGGCATTCAGTACTTC. This encodes CASSLTGTSGVGIQYF.

This clone was seen only a few times. This chain joins TRBV29-1 and TRBJ1-2; D not resolved. V lost 5 bases to trimming and J lost 6 bases, with 13 bases between them. The germline CDR1 and CDR2 sequences are SQVTM and ANQGSEA. The CDR3 consists of 12 residues. The CDR3 DNA reads TGCAGCGTTAGCAATGAGGGTCATGGCTACACCTTC. Amino acids: CSVSNEGHGYTF.

The chain combines TRBV28 with TRBJ1-2, with TRBD1 as a possible D gene (6 bases). This CDR3 comprises 15 residues. The V gene's germline CDR1 is MDHEN and CDR2 SYDVKM. V was trimmed by 3 bases and J by 7 bases, leaving 18 bases between them. This CDR3 reads CASSLDSLLLRGYTF. The CDR3 region has the DNA TGTGCCAGCAGTTTGGACAGCCTCCTACTGCGTGGCTACACCTTC.

The chain is built from TRBV7-3 and TRBJ2-2; the D gene is possibly TRBD2 (5 bases). The CDR3 loop spans 14 amino acids. The V gene's germline CDR1 is SGHTA and CDR2 FQGTGA. V lost 5 bases and J 5 bases, leaving 12 bases between the germline ends. Written as DNA, the CDR3 is TGTGCCAGCAGCCAACCGGGATTGACCGGGGAGCTGTTTTTT. Its protein product is CASSQPGLTGELFF.

The chain links TRBV10-3 to TRBJ2-3; TRBD2 might be the D (6 bases). The germline V gene has CDR1 ENHRY and CDR2 SYGVKD. Trimming took off 2 bases at V and 5 bases at J, with 17 bases between the two ends. The CDR3 runs 16 residues. The CDR3 region is CAISENGELAVDTQYF. CDR3 in DNA: TGTGCCATCAGTGAGAATGGGGAATTAGCGGTAGATACGCAGTATTTT.

Comment on this clone: Other DNA sequences from this sample encode an identical CDR3 as well. The J gene is TRBJ2-3, the V gene TRBV2, with D possibly being TRBD2 (6 bases). Germline CDR1 SNHLY, CDR2 FYNNEI. Trimming stripped 4 bases from V and 2 bases from J, with 13 bases between. The CDR3 sequence is 15 residues long. The CDR3 loop reads CASSGRAGITDTQYF. CDR3 in DNA: TGTGCCAGCAGTGGGCGAGCGGGTATCACAGATACGCAGTATTTT.

The rearrangement uses TRBV30 and TRBJ1-5; D ambiguous. Trimming cost V 0 bases and J 5 bases, with 11 bases left between them. This CDR3 spans 14 amino acids. Germline lookup yields CDR1 GTSNPN and CDR2 SVGIG (reference sequence). DNA of the CDR3: TGTGCCTGGAGTGTATCCGGGTTGTATCAGCCCCAGCATTTT. Translation: CAWSVSGLYQPQHF. The full variable domain, in which reference TRBV30 and TRBJ1-5 provide the parts outside the CDR3, is SQTIHQWPATLVQPVGSPLSLECTVEGTSNPNLYWYRQAAGRGLQLLFYSVGIGQISSEVPQNLSASRPQDRQFILSSKKLLLSDSGFYLCAWSVSGLYQPQHFGDGTRLSIL.

The V and J genes are TRBV10-1 and TRBJ1-1; D gene uncertain. Germline V lookup: CDR1 WNHNN, CDR2 SYGVQD (reference sequence). V lost 4 bases to trimming and J lost 0 bases, with 6 bases between them. CDR3 length: 13 amino acids. CDR3 nucleotide sequence: TGCGCCAGCAGTGGGCAGATGAACACTGAAGCTTTCTTT. Protein sequence: CASSGQMNTEAFF.

This CDR3 is CASSPFPIGNRGHYGYTF. The DNA for the CDR3 is TGTGCCAGCAGCCCATTCCCTATAGGAAACAGGGGCCACTATGGCTACACCTTC. V and J are TRBV3-1 (or the pseudogene TRBV3-2) and TRBJ1-2, with TRBD1 identical over 7 bases. CDR1 is LGHDT and CDR2 is YNNKEL in the germline V gene (reference sequence). The CDR3 covers 18 residues. The trim removed 4 bases at V and 3 bases at J, leaving 17 bases unmatched.

The chain combines TRBV7-9 with TRBJ1-2, with D possibly being TRBD1 (5 bases). Trimming removed 6 bases at V and 5 bases at J, with 16 bases between. This CDR3 is built from 14 residues. CDR1 and CDR2 from the germline V gene are SEHNR and FQNEAQ (reference sequence). The chain's CDR3 is CASSGVEGSYGYTF. The CDR3 region has the DNA TGTGCCAGCAGTGGGGTGGAGGGGTCGTATGGCTACACCTTC.

A remark on this clone: The sample carries other DNA sequences with the same CDR3. This rearrangement joins TRBV9 to TRBJ2-7; 8 bases align to TRBD1. Losses at the gene ends were 0 bases for V and 4 bases for J; bases not matched to a gene: 3. Germline CDR1 reads SGDLS; CDR2 reads YYNGEE. This CDR3 comprises 14 residues. The CDR3 loop is CASSVGQGNYEQYF. The CDR3 nucleotides are TGTGCCAGCAGCGTAGGACAGGGGAATTACGAGCAGTACTTC.

The DNA of the CDR3 is TGTGCCAGCAGCCAAGGCCTAGCGGGCACCACAGATACGCAGTATTTT. This encodes CASSQGLAGTTDTQYF. The rearrangement uses TRBV3-1 (or the pseudogene TRBV3-2) and TRBJ2-3; TRBD2 matches at 8 bases. Losses at the gene ends were 1 base for V and 2 bases for J; bases not matched to a gene: 5. This CDR3 has 16 residues. Germline CDR1 is LGHDT and CDR2 is YNNKEL (reference sequence).

The chain links TRBV7-9 to TRBJ1-1; D might be TRBD1 (5 bases). The CDR3 covers 14 residues. V lost 5 bases, J lost 4 bases, and 14 bases lay in between. Per germline, CDR1 SEHNR and CDR2 FQNEAQ (reference sequence). The CDR3 sequence: CASSSKGLPTEAFF. Here the CDR3 DNA reads TGTGCCAGCAGCAGCAAGGGGCTGCCCACTGAAGCTTTCTTT.

This clone appeared once. This chain uses TRBV5-6 with TRBJ2-7; TRBD2 matches 7 bases. The trim removed 5 bases at V and 3 bases at J, leaving 14 bases unmatched. CDR3 size: 16 residues. Germline V CDR1 and CDR2: SGHDT, YYEEEE. The CDR3 DNA is TGTGCCAGCAGGCGGGACTCGGGGGGAGATTACTACGAGCAGTACTTC. Encoded protein: CASRRDSGGDYYEQYF.

This clone appeared a single time. In DNA form, the CDR3 reads TGCGCCAGCCAGTTTGAACCTGGAAACACCATATATTTT. Its translation: CASQFEPGNTIYF. The genes are TRBV5-1 and TRBJ1-3; no reliable D call. The V gene's germline CDR1 is SGHRS and CDR2 YFSETQ. This CDR3 comprises 13 residues. V was pared by 7 bases and J by 2 bases, with 10 bases between.

The rearrangement joins TRBV9 to TRBJ1-2; unclear D gene. Deletions cut 4 bases from V and 8 bases from J, with 18 bases between. Per the germline V gene, CDR1 is SGDLS and CDR2 is YYNGEE. The CDR3 length is 14 residues. CDR3 bases: TGTGCCAGCAGCCCCGCTCAGGCGGGAGGAGGCTACACCTTC. Residues: CASSPAQAGGGYTF.

A note on this clone: Other DNA sequences of this sample code for an identical CDR3. J is TRBJ1-5 and V is TRBV12-3 or TRBV12-4; D is ambiguous. The CDR3 extends over 12 amino acids. Trimming removed 4 bases at V and 4 bases at J, with 5 bases between. The CDR3 coding sequence is TGTGCCAGCAGTTCGGGGAATCAGCCCCAGCATTTT. Translation gives CASSSGNQPQHF.

J is TRBJ2-2 and V is TRBV9, with 9 bases lining up with TRBD2. The CDR3 runs 20 residues. V gave up 0 bases and J gave up 4 bases; unmatched junction bases: 16. The germline V gene has CDR1 SGDLS and CDR2 YYNGEE. In nucleotides, the CDR3 is TGTGCCAGCAGCGTAGCGACTAGCGGTCCCAAGGGGAGGTCCACCGGGGAGCTGTTTTTT. Translated: CASSVATSGPKGRSTGELFF.

V usage is TRBV11-2 and J usage is TRBJ1-1; no clear D. V lost 5 bases and J lost 3, with 16 bases in between. The length of the CDR3 is 15 residues. CDR1 is SGHAT, CDR2 FQNNGV, per germline. CDR3 DNA sequence: TGTGCCAGCAGCAGGGCGCTTGCGGGGTACACTGAAGCTTTCTTT. Protein sequence: CASSRALAGYTEAFF.

A few counts support this clone. This chain connects TRBV19 to TRBJ2-7; 8 nucleotides align to TRBD2. With 3 bases clipped from V and 6 bases from J, the junction kept 13 bases outside the gene matches. The CDR3 totals 16 residues. Germline V gives CDR1 LNHDA, CDR2 SQIVND (reference sequence). The CDR3 DNA is TGTGCCAGTAGTATCAAGATAGCGGGACATGTGGGCGAGCAGTACTTC. Its protein is CASSIKIAGHVGEQYF.